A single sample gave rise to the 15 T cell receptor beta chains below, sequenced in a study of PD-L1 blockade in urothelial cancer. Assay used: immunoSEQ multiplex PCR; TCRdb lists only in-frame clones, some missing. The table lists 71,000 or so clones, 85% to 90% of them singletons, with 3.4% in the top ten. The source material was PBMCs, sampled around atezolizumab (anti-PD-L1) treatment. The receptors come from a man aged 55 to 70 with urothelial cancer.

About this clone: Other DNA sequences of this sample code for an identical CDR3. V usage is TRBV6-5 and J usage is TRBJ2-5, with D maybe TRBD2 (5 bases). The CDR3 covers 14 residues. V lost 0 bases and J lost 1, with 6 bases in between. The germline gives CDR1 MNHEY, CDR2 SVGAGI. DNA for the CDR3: TGTGCCAGCAGTTACTCGGGGAGCCAAGAGACCCAGTACTTC. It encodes CASSYSGSQETQYF.

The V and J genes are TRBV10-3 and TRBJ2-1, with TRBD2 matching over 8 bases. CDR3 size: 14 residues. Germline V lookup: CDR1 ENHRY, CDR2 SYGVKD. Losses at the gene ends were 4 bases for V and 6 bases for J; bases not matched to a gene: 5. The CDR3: CAISGGLESNEQFF. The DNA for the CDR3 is TGTGCCATCAGTGGGGGACTAGAGTCCAATGAGCAGTTCTTC.

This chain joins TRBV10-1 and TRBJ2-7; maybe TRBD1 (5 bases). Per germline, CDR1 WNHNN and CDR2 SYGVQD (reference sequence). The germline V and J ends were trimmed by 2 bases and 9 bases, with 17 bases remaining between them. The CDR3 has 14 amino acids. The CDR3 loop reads CASSEAQIPGLQYF. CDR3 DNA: TGCGCCAGCAGTGAGGCTCAGATCCCAGGGTTGCAGTACTTC.

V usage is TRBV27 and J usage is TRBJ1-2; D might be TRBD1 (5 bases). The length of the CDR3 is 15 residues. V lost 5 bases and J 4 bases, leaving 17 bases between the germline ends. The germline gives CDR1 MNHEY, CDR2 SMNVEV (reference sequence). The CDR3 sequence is CASSPFRRDSYGYTF. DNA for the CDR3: TGTGCCAGCAGTCCCTTCCGGAGGGACTCCTATGGCTACACCTTC.

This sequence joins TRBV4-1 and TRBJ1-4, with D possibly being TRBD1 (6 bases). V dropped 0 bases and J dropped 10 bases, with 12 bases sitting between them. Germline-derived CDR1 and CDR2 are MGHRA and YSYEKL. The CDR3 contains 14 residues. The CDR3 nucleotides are TGCGCCAGCAGCCAAGAGGGCAGAGGGGGAAAACTGTTTTTT. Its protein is CASSQEGRGGKLFF.

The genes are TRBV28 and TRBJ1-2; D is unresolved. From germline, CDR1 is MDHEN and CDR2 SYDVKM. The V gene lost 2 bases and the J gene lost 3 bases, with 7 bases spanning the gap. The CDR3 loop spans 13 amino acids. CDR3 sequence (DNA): TGTGCCAGCAGTTTAAGCCAGGACTATGGCTACACCTTC. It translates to CASSLSQDYGYTF.

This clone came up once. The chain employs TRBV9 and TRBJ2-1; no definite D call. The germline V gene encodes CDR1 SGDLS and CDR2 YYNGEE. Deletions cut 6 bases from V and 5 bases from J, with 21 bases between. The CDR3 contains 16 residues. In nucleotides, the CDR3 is TGTGCCAGCACGAGCGAAATAGGAAGAGTCAACAATGAGCAGTTCTTC. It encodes CASTSEIGRVNNEQFF.

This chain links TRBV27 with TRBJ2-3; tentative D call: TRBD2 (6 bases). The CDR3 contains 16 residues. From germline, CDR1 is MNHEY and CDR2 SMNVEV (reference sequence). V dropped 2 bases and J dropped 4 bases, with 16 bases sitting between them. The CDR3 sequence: CASSLLLGIAADTQYF. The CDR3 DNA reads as TGTGCCAGCAGTTTACTTCTGGGGATAGCGGCAGATACGCAGTATTTT.

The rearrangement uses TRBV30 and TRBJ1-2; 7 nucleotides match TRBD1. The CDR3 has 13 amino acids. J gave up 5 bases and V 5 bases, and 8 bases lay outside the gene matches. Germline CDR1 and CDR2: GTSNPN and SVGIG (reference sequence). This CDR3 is CAWHRQGLYGYTF. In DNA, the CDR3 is TGTGCCTGGCACCGACAGGGACTTTATGGCTACACCTTC.

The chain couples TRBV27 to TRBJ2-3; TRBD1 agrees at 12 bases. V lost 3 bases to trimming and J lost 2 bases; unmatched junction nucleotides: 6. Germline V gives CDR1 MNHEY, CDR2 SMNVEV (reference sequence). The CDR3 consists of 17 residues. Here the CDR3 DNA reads TGTGCCAGCAGTTTCGGGACAGGGGGCCTTCCCACAGATACGCAGTATTTT. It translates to CASSFGTGGLPTDTQYF.

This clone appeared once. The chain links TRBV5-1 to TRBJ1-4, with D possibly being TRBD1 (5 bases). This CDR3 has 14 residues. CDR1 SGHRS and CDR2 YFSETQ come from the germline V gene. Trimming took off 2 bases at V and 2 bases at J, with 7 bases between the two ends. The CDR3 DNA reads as TGCGCCAGCAGCTTTGGGGCTACTAATGAAAAACTGTTTTTT. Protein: CASSFGATNEKLFF.

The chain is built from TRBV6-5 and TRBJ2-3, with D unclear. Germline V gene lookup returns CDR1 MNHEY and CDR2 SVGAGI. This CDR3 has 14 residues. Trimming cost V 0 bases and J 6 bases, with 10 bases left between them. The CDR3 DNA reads TGTGCCAGCAGTTACTCGGTAGAGCCGGATACGCAGTATTTT. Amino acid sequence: CASSYSVEPDTQYF.

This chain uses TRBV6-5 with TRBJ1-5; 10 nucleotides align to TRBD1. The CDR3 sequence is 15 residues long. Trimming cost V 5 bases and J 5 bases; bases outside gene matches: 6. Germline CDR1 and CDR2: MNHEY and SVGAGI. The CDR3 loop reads CASSGTGAGDQPQHF. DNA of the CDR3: TGTGCCAGCAGTGGGACAGGGGCGGGGGATCAGCCCCAGCATTTT.

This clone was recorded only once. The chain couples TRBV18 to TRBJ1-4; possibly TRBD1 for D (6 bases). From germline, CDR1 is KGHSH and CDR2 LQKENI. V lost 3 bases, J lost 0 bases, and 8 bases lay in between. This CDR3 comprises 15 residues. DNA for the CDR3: TGTGCCAGCTCACCGGGGGCCTCAACTAATGAAAAACTGTTTTTT. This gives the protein CASSPGASTNEKLFF.

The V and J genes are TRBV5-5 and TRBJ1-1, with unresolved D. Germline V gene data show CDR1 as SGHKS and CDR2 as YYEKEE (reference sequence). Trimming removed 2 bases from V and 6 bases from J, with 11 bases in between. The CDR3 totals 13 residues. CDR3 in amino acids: CASSFSPVAEAFF. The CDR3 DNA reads TGTGCCAGCAGCTTTAGTCCTGTCGCTGAAGCTTTCTTT.